The 18 T cell receptor beta chains in this list originate from one sample, sequenced in a study of vaccination effects on CD4 cells after COVID-19. Viral peptide pools were used in the ViraFEST assay to expand antigen-specific CD4+ T cells, and sequencing came afterward. Isolation of CD4+ T cells took place after approximately ten days of culture. The person had PCR-confirmed SARS-CoV-2 infection between March and December 2020. For these TCRs, the target antigens are not known. The table came from immunoSEQ multiplex PCR; TCRdb's copy has only in-frame clones and leaves some out. The table records around 40,000 clones, under 80% of them present only once. The material sequenced was CD4+ T cells from PBMCs cultured with a peptide pool, taken before COVID-19 vaccination. These receptors were taken from a human donor who had a prior SARS-CoV-2 infection.

This chain joins TRBV6-5 and TRBJ2-5; D perhaps matches TRBD2 (7 bases). From germline, CDR1 is MNHEY and CDR2 SVGAGI. The CDR3 runs to 15 residues. Trimming removed 6 bases from V and 3 bases from J, with 17 bases in between. The CDR3 loop reads CASRIRGAQEETQYF. CDR3 in DNA: TGTGCCAGCAGGATTCGGGGGGCCCAAGAAGAGACCCAGTACTTC.

This clone was observed a few times. This chain links TRBV27 with TRBJ2-1, with TRBD1 matching 10 bases. The V gene end was trimmed by 3 bases and the J gene end by 2 bases; junction bases not matched to a gene: 4. The CDR3 loop spans 16 amino acids. Germline-derived CDR1 and CDR2 are MNHEY and SMNVEV (reference sequence). The CDR3 nucleotides read TGTGCCAGCAGTTTCACCGGGACAGGGGCCTACAATGAGCAGTTCTTC. It yields the protein CASSFTGTGAYNEQFF.

This clone occurred a few times. The chain is built from TRBV3-1 (or the pseudogene TRBV3-2) and TRBJ2-1, with D maybe TRBD1 (6 bases). CDR3 length: 12 residues. Germline-derived CDR1 and CDR2 are LGHDT and YNNKEL (reference sequence). Between the trimmed V and J ends, which lost 3 bases and 9 bases, there was a span of 9 bases. The CDR3 DNA reads as TGTGCCAGCAGCCATACAGGGAGTGAGCAGTTCTTC. Residues: CASSHTGSEQFF.

This chain joins TRBV7-3 and TRBJ2-1; no clear D. This CDR3 contains 13 residues. Trimming cost V 4 bases and J 1 base, with 5 bases left between them. The germline gives CDR1 SGHTA, CDR2 FQGTGA. CDR3 residues: CASSSGSYNEQFF. For the CDR3, the DNA is TGTGCCAGCAGCTCCGGGTCCTACAATGAGCAGTTCTTC.

This chain uses TRBV5-1 with TRBJ2-1, with a weak D call TRBD2 (5 bases). CDR3 length: 14 residues. V lost 4 bases to trimming and J lost 0 bases, with 8 bases between them. From germline, CDR1 is SGHRS and CDR2 YFSETQ. For the CDR3, the DNA is TGCGCCAGCAGCCCTAGCAGCTCCTACAATGAGCAGTTCTTC. It specifies CASSPSSSYNEQFF.

This clone was counted once. The chain employs TRBV6-5 and TRBJ1-3; D call uncertain. Trimming took 2 bases from V and 3 from J, leaving 11 bases between them. This CDR3 spans 15 amino acids. Germline V lookup: CDR1 MNHEY, CDR2 SVGAGI. This chain's CDR3 is CASSYDGWSGNTIYF. CDR3 coding DNA: TGTGCCAGCAGTTACGACGGGTGGAGTGGAAACACCATATATTTT.

The table lists this clone with a few counts. The chain recombines TRBV15 with TRBJ2-5, with 11 bases identical to TRBD2. The CDR3 totals 17 residues. V shed 0 bases, J shed 4 bases, and the junction held 7 bases outside the gene matches. Germline V gene lookup returns CDR1 LNHNV and CDR2 YYDKDF (reference sequence). CDR3: CATSRDPGTSGTETQYF. The CDR3 DNA sequence: TGTGCCACCAGCAGAGATCCCGGGACTAGCGGAACAGAGACCCAGTACTTC.

The J gene is TRBJ1-1, the V gene TRBV6-1, with D unclear. The CDR3 sequence is 15 residues long. In germline, CDR1 is MNHNS, CDR2 SASEGT. With 2 bases removed from V and 5 bases from J, the gap between germline ends came to 15 bases. As DNA, the CDR3 is TGTGCCAGCAGTGAAACAGCAGACGTGGGAACTGAAGCTTTCTTT. It encodes CASSETADVGTEAFF.

This clone occurred a few times. This chain uses TRBV5-6 with TRBJ2-7, with TRBD1 matching over 11 bases. J lost 2 bases, V lost 4 bases, and 2 bases had no gene match. Germline CDR1 reads SGHDT; CDR2 reads YYEEEE. The CDR3 length is 14 residues. CDR3 nucleotides: TGTGCCAGCAGCCTGGGACAGGGGGCCTACGAGCAGTACTTC. Amino acid sequence: CASSLGQGAYEQYF.

The CDR3 reads CASSDWASGSYEQFF. For the CDR3, the DNA is TGTGCCAGCAGTGATTGGGCTAGCGGGAGTTATGAGCAGTTCTTC. The chain joins TRBV2 to TRBJ2-1, with 10 bases that match TRBD2. V trimming: 3 bases; J trimming: 8 bases; junction bases outside the gene matches: 7. CDR1 and CDR2 from the germline V gene are SNHLY and FYNNEI. The CDR3 has 15 amino acids.

The gene calls are TRBV29-1 and TRBJ2-1, with D possibly matching TRBD2 (6 bases). The CDR3 contains 14 residues. The germline V gene has CDR1 SQVTM and CDR2 ANQGSEA. V was cut by 0 bases and J by 8 bases, with 14 bases left in between. CDR3 DNA: TGCAGCGTTGAAGAACTAGCTGGACAATATGAGCAGTTCTTC. Translating it yields CSVEELAGQYEQFF.

This chain connects TRBV11-3 to TRBJ2-7; TRBD1 matches at 11 bases. Per germline, CDR1 SGHNT and CDR2 YENEEA. The CDR3 covers 15 residues. V shed 1 base and J 7 bases; nucleotides not matched to a gene: 6. Written as DNA, the CDR3 is TGTGCCAGCAGCTTAGCGGGACAGGGGGGCGGAGAGCAGTACTTC. Translation: CASSLAGQGGGEQYF.

The chain links TRBV7-9 to TRBJ2-5; D is perhaps TRBD2 (5 bases). V lost 3 bases and J 7 bases, leaving 12 bases between the germline ends. Germline lookup yields CDR1 SEHNR and CDR2 FQNEAQ (reference sequence). The CDR3 has 13 residues. CDR3 sequence (DNA): TGTGCCAGCAGCTTCGGCGTCGAGGGGACCCAGTACTTC. Translated, it gives CASSFGVEGTQYF. Full variable domain (missing parts from reference TRBV7-9 and TRBJ2-5): DTGVSQNPRHKITKRGQNVTFRCDPISEHNRLYWYRQTLGQGPEFLTYFQNEAQLEKSRLLSDRFSAERPKGSFSTLEIQRTEQGDSAMYLCASSFGVEGTQYFGPGTRLLVL.

This clone is large. The V gene is TRBV6-5, the J gene TRBJ1-2; 7 bases align to TRBD1. The J segment lost 5 bases and the V segment lost 7 bases, leaving 13 bases of the junction unmatched. Germline assignment: CDR1 MNHEY and CDR2 SVGAGI. The CDR3 contains 15 residues. The CDR3 here is CASTIRGQAPYGYTF. The CDR3 region has the DNA TGTGCCAGCACTATAAGGGGGCAGGCCCCTTATGGCTACACCTTC.

Written as DNA, the CDR3 is TGTGCCAGCTCACCAGGGACAGGGGGCGTGGGAGGCTACACCTTC. This encodes CASSPGTGGVGGYTF. The genes are TRBV18 and TRBJ1-2; 12 positions agree with TRBD1. Trimming cost V 2 bases and J 8 bases; bases outside gene matches: 6. The CDR3 runs to 15 residues. Germline V gene data show CDR1 as KGHSH and CDR2 as LQKENI.

This CDR3 is CASSISPRGANTIYF. The CDR3 DNA follows: TGTGCCAGTAGTATTTCCCCACGTGGGGCGAACACCATATATTTT. This rearrangement joins TRBV19 to TRBJ1-3; tentative D call: TRBD1 (5 bases). Germline CDR1 is LNHDA and CDR2 is SQIVND (reference sequence). V gave up 3 bases and J gave up 7 bases, with 16 bases separating them. The CDR3 is 15 residues long.

The rearrangement links TRBV20-1 to TRBJ1-4; D perhaps matches TRBD1 (6 bases). Trimming stripped 3 bases from V and 6 bases from J, with 17 bases between. The CDR3 has 15 amino acids. Per the germline V gene, CDR1 is DFQATT and CDR2 is SNEGSKA (reference sequence). CDR3 protein: CSASNRASSDEKLFF. CDR3 nucleotide sequence: TGCAGTGCTAGTAACAGGGCGAGTTCGGATGAAAAACTGTTTTTT.

The chain employs TRBV5-6 and TRBJ1-4, with TRBD1 matching 9 bases. The J segment lost 7 bases and the V segment lost 0 bases, leaving 7 bases of the junction unmatched. In germline, CDR1 is SGHDT, CDR2 YYEEEE. The CDR3 is made up of 16 amino acids. The CDR3 is CASSLVETGGVEKLFF. CDR3 nucleotide sequence: TGTGCCAGCAGCTTGGTTGAGACAGGGGGAGTTGAAAAACTGTTTTTT.